Below are 31 T cell receptor beta chains sequenced from a single sample in a study of blood T cell repertoires in COVID-19. Repertoires were generated with immunoSEQ multiplex PCR, while TCRdb's copy carries only in-frame clones and drops some. The sample holds about 92,000 clones, around 88% seen once. Input material: peripheral blood. These receptors were obtained from a woman aged 60-75 years with COVID-19, enrolled during active disease.

The genes are TRBV28 and TRBJ1-2, with D perhaps TRBD1 (5 bases). CDR1 is MDHEN, CDR2 SYDVKM, per germline. This CDR3 is 15 amino acids long. V gave up 5 bases and J gave up 4 bases, with 17 bases separating them. DNA of the CDR3: TGTGCCAGCAGTCTAGAAACAGGTCTAACCTATGGCTACACCTTC. It specifies CASSLETGLTYGYTF.

J is TRBJ1-6 and V is TRBV12-3 or TRBV12-4, with 8 bases matching TRBD1. This CDR3 has 13 amino acids. V lost 3 bases, J lost 9 bases, and 1 base stayed unmatched. The CDR3 is CASSLDRVSPLHF. The CDR3 DNA reads TGTGCCAGCAGTTTGGACAGGGTTTCACCCCTCCACTTT.

This clone appeared a few times. The V call is TRBV28, the J call TRBJ2-5; 13 bases are a match to TRBD2. Germline V gives CDR1 MDHEN, CDR2 SYDVKM. V trimming: 4 bases; J trimming: 11 bases; junction bases outside the gene matches: 7. The CDR3 spans 14 residues. The CDR3 is CASSSRLAGGSQYF. In DNA, the CDR3 is TGTGCCAGCAGTTCTCGACTAGCGGGGGGCTCGCAGTACTTC.

This CDR3 reads CATSRDTGAGSNTEAFF. Written as DNA, the CDR3 is TGTGCCACCAGCAGAGATACCGGAGCAGGGTCGAACACTGAAGCTTTCTTT. The V call is TRBV15, the J call TRBJ1-1; maybe TRBD1 (5 bases). V was clipped by 0 bases and J by 1 base, with 15 bases between them. Germline V gene lookup returns CDR1 LNHNV and CDR2 YYDKDF (reference sequence). CDR3 size: 17 residues.

This clone occurred once. The chain recombines TRBV6-2 or TRBV6-3 with TRBJ1-5; TRBD1 aligns across 7 bases. The CDR3 is made up of 15 amino acids. Germline V gene data show CDR1 as MNHEY and CDR2 as SVGEGT. The ends lost 6 bases at V and 5 bases at J; junction bases unmatched: 10. CDR3 DNA sequence: TGTGCCAGCAGCCGGGACAGCCAAGCCTATCAGCCCCAGCATTTT. The encoded protein is CASSRDSQAYQPQHF.

The V call is TRBV12-3 or TRBV12-4, the J call TRBJ1-1; a weak D match, TRBD1 (5 bases). V was shortened by 2 bases and J by 4 bases, with 8 bases between the two germline ends. This CDR3 region has 13 residues. The CDR3 region is CASSLQGGTEAFF. DNA for the CDR3: TGTGCCAGCAGTTTACAGGGTGGCACTGAAGCTTTCTTT.

This chain links TRBV2 with TRBJ1-2; D gene ambiguous. Looked up from germline, CDR1 is SNHLY and CDR2 is FYNNEI. CDR3 length equals 13 residues. Trimming stripped 8 bases from V and 6 bases from J, with 16 bases between. The CDR3 DNA sequence: TGTGCCAGCGGATCGGTGCGGATTCATGGCTACACCTTC. Translated, it gives CASGSVRIHGYTF. The full variable domain, completed using reference TRBV2 and TRBJ1-2, is EPEVTQTPSHQVTQMGQEVILRCVPISNHLYFYWYRQILGQKVEFLVSFYNNEISEKSEIFDDQFSVERPDGSNFTLKIRSTKLEDSAMYFCASGSVRIHGYTFGSGTRLTVV.

The V and J genes are TRBV19 and TRBJ1-2; D possibly corresponds to TRBD1 (6 bases). The CDR3 is 12 amino acids. CDR1 is LNHDA and CDR2 is SQIVND in the germline V gene (reference sequence). Deletions cut 8 bases from V and 2 bases from J, with 9 bases between. The CDR3 is CASVTGNYGYTF. The CDR3 coding sequence is TGTGCCAGTGTCACAGGGAACTATGGCTACACCTTC.

V gene TRBV5-1 combines with J gene TRBJ1-2; no reliable D call. CDR3 length: 14 residues. Germline values: CDR1 SGHRS, CDR2 YFSETQ. The V gene lost 0 bases and the J gene lost 2 bases, with 8 bases spanning the gap. CDR3 bases: TGCGCCAGCAGCTTGGCCGGCGGGAACTATGGCTACACCTTC. Translation: CASSLAGGNYGYTF.

The chain couples TRBV11-2 to TRBJ2-2; a possible D gene is TRBD2 (7 bases). The V end lost 6 bases, the J end lost 0 bases, and 14 bases lay between the germline ends. Germline loops: CDR1 SGHAT, CDR2 FQNNGV. The CDR3 has 16 amino acids. CDR3 bases: TGTGCCAGCAGATCTCAAGGGGGGGCGAACACCGGGGAGCTGTTTTTT. Translated, it gives CASRSQGGANTGELFF.

The chain recombines TRBV18 with TRBJ1-5; TRBD1 aligns across 7 bases. Germline V CDR1 and CDR2: KGHSH, LQKENI. V was clipped by 3 bases and J by 0 bases; unmatched bases: 2. This CDR3 contains 15 residues. This CDR3 is CASSPTGDSNQPQHF. For the CDR3, the DNA is TGTGCCAGCTCACCCACAGGGGATAGCAATCAGCCCCAGCATTTT.

This chain connects TRBV1 to TRBJ2-3; the table's D call, TRBD2, has no DNA check behind it. TRBV1 is shown as a pseudogene. CDR3 size: 13 residues. The CDR3 sequence is CTPAAANTDTQYF. DNA for the CDR3: TGCACCCCAGCAGCGGCCAACACAGATACGCAGTATTTT.

This clone was seen once. V usage is TRBV6-6 and J usage is TRBJ1-4; weak D call: TRBD1 (5 bases). Germline V gene data show CDR1 as MNHNY and CDR2 as SVGAGI (reference sequence). Trimming pared 5 bases from V and 5 bases from J, leaving 12 bases between. This CDR3 spans 14 amino acids. CDR3 sequence: CASSLGGYNEKLFF. The DNA for the CDR3 is TGTGCCAGCAGTCTCGGGGGGTACAATGAAAAACTGTTTTTT.

The chain combines TRBV4-3 with TRBJ1-2; weak D call: TRBD1 (6 bases). The germline V gene encodes CDR1 LGHNA and CDR2 YSLEER. V lost 0 bases and J 2 bases, leaving 16 bases between the germline ends. The CDR3 contains 17 residues. The CDR3 nucleotides are TGCGCCAGCAGCCAAGACCGTACCGGGACAATAAACTATGGCTACACCTTC. Protein product: CASSQDRTGTINYGYTF.

The chain employs TRBV3-1 (or the pseudogene TRBV3-2) and TRBJ1-6, with D unresolved. The CDR3 sequence is 14 residues long. V shed 1 base and J shed 5 bases, with 6 bases lying between them. Germline V gene sequence: CDR1 LGHDT, CDR2 YNNKEL (reference sequence). The CDR3 DNA follows: TGTGCCAGCAGCCAAGTACAAGATAATTCACCCCTCCACTTT. It is translated as CASSQVQDNSPLHF.

The chain carries TRBV29-1 and TRBJ2-1; 13 nucleotides align to TRBD2. This CDR3 has 15 residues. Germline values: CDR1 SQVTM, CDR2 ANQGSEA. V trimming: 4 bases; J trimming: 1 base; junction bases outside the gene matches: 1. The CDR3 coding sequence is TGCAGCGTTGCGACTAGCGGGGGGTCCTACAATGAGCAGTTCTTC. Its translation: CSVATSGGSYNEQFF.

The CDR3 sequence is CASSSRGQGSYEQYF. In DNA, the CDR3 is TGTGCCAGCAGTAGCCGCGGACAGGGCTCCTACGAGCAGTACTTC. The chain combines TRBV6-5 with TRBJ2-7; 8 bases match TRBD1. In germline, CDR1 is MNHEY, CDR2 SVGAGI. V was clipped by 5 bases and J by 0 bases; unmatched bases: 6. This CDR3 spans 15 amino acids.

V gene TRBV5-1 combines with J gene TRBJ1-1; a possible D gene is TRBD1 (6 bases). V lost 4 bases to trimming and J lost 1 base, with 14 bases between them. The CDR3 contains 15 residues. Germline V gene data show CDR1 as SGHRS and CDR2 as YFSETQ. The CDR3 region has the DNA TGCGCCAGCAGCCCGGGGGGGCGAGGGAACACTGAAGCTTTCTTT. Its protein is CASSPGGRGNTEAFF.

CDR3 bases: TGTGCCAGCAGCTTAGGGGGCCCATCCTACGAGCAGTACTTC. Translation gives CASSLGGPSYEQYF. This chain uses TRBV7-2 with TRBJ2-7, with a possible D match to TRBD1 (5 bases). Trimming cost V 1 base and J 1 base, with 8 bases left between them. Germline-derived CDR1 and CDR2 are SGHTA and FQGNSA. The CDR3 sequence is 14 residues long.

For the CDR3, the DNA is TGTGCCAGCAGCTCCCCCGGGGGGGGGCCCTCACCCCTCCACTTT. It encodes CASSSPGGGPSPLHF. J is TRBJ1-6 and V is TRBV7-2, with D perhaps matching TRBD1 (6 bases). The CDR3 has 15 residues. CDR1 and CDR2 (germline): SGHTA, FQGNSA. V gave up 4 bases and J gave up 10 bases, with 17 bases separating them.

The chain employs TRBV4-2 and TRBJ2-3; tentative D call: TRBD2 (7 bases). V was shortened by 6 bases and J by 2 bases, with 18 bases between the two germline ends. CDR1 and CDR2 (germline): LGHNA, YNFKEQ. CDR3 length: 16 residues. The CDR3 loop is CASSPALGGATDTQYF. Written as DNA, the CDR3 is TGTGCCAGCAGTCCAGCCTTGGGGGGGGCCACAGATACGCAGTATTTT.

The gene calls are TRBV7-2 and TRBJ2-2; 7 bases fit TRBD1. The CDR3 extends over 16 amino acids. Germline V gene sequence: CDR1 SGHTA, CDR2 FQGNSA. The junction had 7 bases not matched to a gene; V was cut back by 1 base and J by 5 bases. The CDR3 sequence: CASSLGGRGRTGELFF. The DNA of the CDR3 is TGTGCCAGCAGCTTAGGCGGCAGGGGGAGAACCGGGGAGCTGTTTTTT.

V usage is TRBV7-2 and J usage is TRBJ2-1; 8 nucleotides agree with TRBD2. CDR3 length: 14 amino acids. Losses at the gene ends were 4 bases for V and 7 bases for J; bases not matched to a gene: 6. Per the germline V gene, CDR1 is SGHTA and CDR2 is FQGNSA. Here the CDR3 reads CASSSLASGNEQFF. In nucleotides, the CDR3 is TGTGCCAGCAGCTCCCTCGCTAGCGGGAATGAGCAGTTCTTC.

Regarding this clone: Other nucleotide sequences from this sample produce the same CDR3. The genes are TRBV15 and TRBJ1-6, with D possibly TRBD1 on 5 matching bases. CDR3 size: 14 residues. The V end lost 3 bases, the J end lost 3 bases, and 6 bases lay between the germline ends. Germline CDR1 and CDR2: LNHNV and YYDKDF (reference sequence). The CDR3 sequence is CATSRQGYNSPLHF. The CDR3 DNA is TGTGCCACCAGCAGGCAGGGCTATAATTCACCCCTCCACTTT.

The J gene is TRBJ2-5, the V gene TRBV3-1 (or the pseudogene TRBV3-2); D is possibly TRBD1 (5 bases). Trimming took 1 base from V and 2 from J, leaving 11 bases between them. Germline V gives CDR1 LGHDT, CDR2 YNNKEL (reference sequence). The CDR3 is made up of 15 amino acids. The DNA for the CDR3 is TGTGCCAGCAGCCAAGCCGTAGGGGAACAAGAGACCCAGTACTTC. Protein: CASSQAVGEQETQYF.

The CDR3 nucleotides read TGTGCCAGCAGTGACCCTCCCGCCGGCTATGGCTACACCTTC. Residues: CASSDPPAGYGYTF. V and J are TRBV6-1 and TRBJ1-2; D remains ambiguous. Looked up from germline, CDR1 is MNHNS and CDR2 is SASEGT. This CDR3 is built from 14 residues. Trimming shortened V by 3 bases and J by 4 bases, and 12 bases separated the two germline ends.

The chain employs TRBV7-9 and TRBJ1-3; possible D gene TRBD1, 6 bases. Germline CDR1 is SEHNR and CDR2 is FQNEAQ (reference sequence). V dropped 0 bases and J dropped 3 bases, with 12 bases sitting between them. The CDR3 totals 16 residues. The chain's CDR3 is CASSLARGALGNTIYF. The CDR3 nucleotides are TGTGCCAGCAGCTTAGCGCGGGGGGCGCTTGGAAACACCATATATTTT. Together with reference TRBV7-9 and TRBJ1-3, the CDR3 gives the full variable domain: DTGVSQNPRHKITKRGQNVTFRCDPISEHNRLYWYRQTLGQGPEFLTYFQNEAQLEKSRLLSDRFSAERPKGSFSTLEIQRTEQGDSAMYLCASSLARGALGNTIYFGEGSWLTVV.

The chain uses TRBV4-3 and TRBJ2-1; 7 positions agree with TRBD2. The CDR3 covers 15 residues. V trimming: 0 bases; J trimming: 4 bases; junction bases outside the gene matches: 3. CDR1 LGHNA and CDR2 YSLEER come from the germline V gene. The CDR3 DNA is TGCGCCAGCAGCCAAGAGGGGACTAAATACAATGAGCAGTTCTTC. This sequence encodes CASSQEGTKYNEQFF.

CDR3 sequence (DNA): TGTGCCAGCAGTTCTAGCGGGGGGGCCGGCACCGGGGAGCTGTTTTTT. Protein sequence: CASSSSGGAGTGELFF. This rearrangement joins TRBV6-2 or TRBV6-3 to TRBJ2-2, with 12 bases fitting TRBD2. The CDR3 runs to 16 residues. Losses at the gene ends were 4 bases for V and 4 bases for J; bases not matched to a gene: 4. Germline loops: CDR1 MNHEY, CDR2 SVGEGT.

The chain recombines TRBV5-8 with TRBJ1-5; 8 bases line up with TRBD1. Per germline, CDR1 SGHTS and CDR2 YDEGEE. This CDR3 is 17 amino acids long. V dropped 1 base and J dropped 3; count of bases not matched to a gene: 9. The CDR3 here is CASSLSRWTGNNQPQHF. The CDR3 DNA follows: TGTGCCAGCAGCTTGTCCCGATGGACAGGGAACAATCAGCCCCAGCATTTT.

The rearrangement uses TRBV5-4 and TRBJ2-1, with 8 bases that match TRBD1. V trimming: 4 bases; J trimming: 7 bases; junction bases outside the gene matches: 10. Germline V CDR1 and CDR2: SGHNT, YYREEE (reference sequence). CDR3 length equals 15 residues. Here the CDR3 DNA reads TGTGCCAGCAGCCTTACCGGGACAGGTGGGAATGAGCAGTTCTTC. It specifies CASSLTGTGGNEQFF.